These 14 T cell receptor beta chains were sequenced from one sample in a study of blood T cell repertoires in COVID-19. Profiling relied on immunoSEQ multiplex PCR, and the TCRdb table lists in-frame clones only, not all of them. The sample carries under 75,000 clones, approximately 82% recorded once. The sequenced sample was peripheral blood. These receptor sequences come from a human donor in a cohort sampled during active COVID-19.

The genes are TRBV6-2 or TRBV6-3 and TRBJ1-2; D uncertain. The germline V gene has CDR1 MNHEY and CDR2 SVGEGT. The CDR3 consists of 14 residues. Trimming left V 5 bases short and J 5 bases short, with 15 bases between. The CDR3 bases are TGTGCCAGCAGTCCCCGAGGCAGCCCATATGGCTACACCTTC. Its translation is CASSPRGSPYGYTF.

The chain joins TRBV2 to TRBJ1-5; a weak D match, TRBD1 (5 bases). This CDR3 spans 17 amino acids. Trimming removed 1 base at V and 0 bases at J, with 13 bases between. The germline CDR1 and CDR2 sequences are SNHLY and FYNNEI. CDR3 protein: CASSEVQGFYSNQPQHF. DNA of the CDR3: TGTGCCAGCAGTGAAGTGCAGGGCTTCTATAGCAATCAGCCCCAGCATTTT.

This chain joins TRBV3-1 (or the pseudogene TRBV3-2) and TRBJ1-1; the D gene is possibly TRBD1 (5 bases). The V end was cut by 4 bases, the J end by 7 bases, with 16 bases between. CDR3 length: 14 amino acids. Germline V lookup: CDR1 LGHDT, CDR2 YNNKEL (reference sequence). CDR3 bases: TGTGCCAGCAGCCCCGGCGGGGCCATTAGTGAAGCTTTCTTT. It specifies CASSPGGAISEAFF.

This clone came up a few times. V gene TRBV29-1 combines with J gene TRBJ1-5; D unresolved. This CDR3 has 12 residues. Trimming removed 4 bases at V and 4 bases at J, with 8 bases between. The germline CDR1 and CDR2 sequences are SQVTM and ANQGSEA. The CDR3: CSVGGKNQPQHF. The DNA of the CDR3 is TGCAGCGTTGGAGGCAAAAATCAGCCCCAGCATTTT.

The chain has TRBV7-9 and TRBJ1-5; possible D gene TRBD1, 5 bases. The CDR3 length is 15 residues. CDR1 and CDR2 from the germline V gene are SEHNR and FQNEAQ (reference sequence). V lost 5 bases and J lost 0, with 11 bases in between. The CDR3 protein is CASSTDRISNQPQHF. In nucleotides, the CDR3 is TGTGCCAGCAGCACAGACAGAATTAGCAATCAGCCCCAGCATTTT.

V usage is TRBV7-8 and J usage is TRBJ1-2; tentatively, D is TRBD1 (6 bases). Germline V lookup: CDR1 SGHVS, CDR2 FQNEAQ. Deletions cut 2 bases from V and 13 bases from J, with 26 bases between. CDR3 length equals 16 residues. This CDR3 reads CASSLLGGLGGALSTF. The CDR3, as DNA: TGTGCCAGCAGCTTACTCGGGGGGCTCGGCGGGGCCCTATCCACCTTC.

The chain combines TRBV2 with TRBJ1-2; 8 bases match TRBD1. This CDR3 has 14 residues. CDR1 and CDR2 from the germline V gene are SNHLY and FYNNEI. V shed 6 bases, J shed 4 bases, and the junction held 7 bases outside the gene matches. CDR3 region: CASRAGGGGYGYTF. In DNA form, the CDR3 reads TGTGCCAGCAGAGCAGGGGGCGGCGGCTATGGCTACACCTTC. The full variable domain, rest sourced from reference TRBV2 and TRBJ1-2, is EPEVTQTPSHQVTQMGQEVILRCVPISNHLYFYWYRQILGQKVEFLVSFYNNEISEKSEIFDDQFSVERPDGSNFTLKIRSTKLEDSAMYFCASRAGGGGYGYTFGSGTRLTVV.

The gene calls are TRBV19 and TRBJ2-3, with D perhaps TRBD1 (5 bases). The CDR3 is 13 residues long. V gave up 5 bases and J gave up 2 bases, with 8 bases separating them. From germline, CDR1 is LNHDA and CDR2 SQIVND (reference sequence). CDR3 DNA sequence: TGTGCCAGTAGTCAGGGCAACACAGATACGCAGTATTTT. Protein sequence: CASSQGNTDTQYF. Combining the CDR3 with reference TRBV19 and TRBJ2-3 gives the whole variable domain DGGITQSPKYLFRKEGQNVTLSCEQNLNHDAMYWYRQDPGQGLRLIYYSQIVNDFQKGDIAEGYSVSREKKESFPLTVTSAQKNPTAFYLCASSQGNTDTQYFGPGTRLTVL.

The chain links TRBV30 to TRBJ2-3; no definite D call. The CDR3 runs 12 residues. Germline CDR1 reads GTSNPN; CDR2 reads SVGIG (reference sequence). V lost 3 bases, J lost 5 bases, and 9 bases lay in between. The CDR3 DNA follows: TGTGCCTGGAGCCGAGTCGGAGATACGCAGTATTTT. It codes for CAWSRVGDTQYF.

This clone appeared once. This chain uses TRBV12-2 with TRBJ1-5; the table assigns TRBD1, which was not confirmed against the DNA. TRBV12-2 is tagged as a pseudogene. The CDR3 extends over 16 amino acids. For the CDR3, the DNA is TGTGCAAGTCGCTTCCCGACAGGGGGCGGCAATCAGCCCCAGCATTTT. As protein: CASRFPTGGGNQPQHF.

The genes are TRBV4-1 and TRBJ1-5, with D uncertain. This CDR3 has 16 residues. Germline CDR1 is MGHRA and CDR2 is YSYEKL. The germline V and J ends were trimmed by 0 bases and 2 bases, with 11 bases remaining between them. CDR3 bases: TGCGCCAGCAGCCAAGACGGCGGGATCGGCAATCAGCCCCAGCATTTT. Protein sequence: CASSQDGGIGNQPQHF.

The rearrangement joins TRBV5-1 to TRBJ2-2; the match to TRBD2 covers 11 bases. V lost 4 bases, J lost 5 bases, and 10 bases stayed unmatched. The V gene's germline CDR1 is SGHRS and CDR2 YFSETQ. CDR3 length: 17 residues. The DNA of the CDR3 is TGCGCCAGCAGCGCCGGGACTAGCGGATGGGGTACCGGGGAGCTGTTTTTT. Its protein is CASSAGTSGWGTGELFF. Based on the CDR3 plus reference TRBV5-1 and TRBJ2-2, the full variable domain is KAGVTQTPRYLIKTRGQQVTLSCSPISGHRSVSWYQQTPGQGLQFLFEYFSETQRNKGNFPGRFSGRQFSNSRSEMNVSTLELGDSALYLCASSAGTSGWGTGELFFGEGSRLTVL.

V gene TRBV9 combines with J gene TRBJ1-2; D uncertain. In germline, CDR1 is SGDLS, CDR2 YYNGEE. The CDR3 contains 17 residues. The germline V and J ends were trimmed by 0 bases and 3 bases, with 18 bases remaining between them. The CDR3 protein is CASSVALTPGVDYGYTF. CDR3 nucleotide sequence: TGTGCCAGCAGCGTAGCTTTGACCCCGGGAGTAGACTATGGCTACACCTTC.

CDR3 sequence reads: CASSESWTRRDGYTF. CDR3 bases: TGCGCCAGCAGTGAGTCGTGGACCCGGAGGGATGGCTACACCTTC. The chain couples TRBV10-2 to TRBJ1-2; no reliable D call. The germline gives CDR1 WSHSY, CDR2 SAAADI. This CDR3 region has 15 residues. V was cut by 0 bases and J by 6 bases, with 14 bases left in between.